These T cell receptor beta chains were read from a single sample in a study of CD8+CD57+ T cells in acquired aplastic anemia. TCRdb re-analysed the reads in MiXCR, keeping a single row per CDR3 protein. Here the sample spans 200,000 or so distinct CDR3 sequences, about three fifths being singletons. The sequencing sample was made of sorted CD4+, CD8+, or CD8+CD57+ T cells (not recorded which) from PBMCs. The receptor source for this set is a human donor with severe aplastic anemia or a healthy control (not recorded which). The conserved cysteine and the conserved F or W are not part of the CDR3 here. A D gene is named only where the DNA matches it firmly. Size tells how often a clone was seen (once, few, many) or the class of an expanded clone, and some rows leave it out.

v_gene,d_gene,abundance,CDR3aa
TRBV2,NA,once,ASSEGWRGAKVSPLH
TRBV15,NA,NA,ATSTGTLLSGYEQY
TRBV5-1,TRBD1,NA,ASSGGSPLEGEAF
TRBV7-9,NA,many,ASSSLYEQY
TRBV15,NA,NA,ATSRDGSYIISGANVLT
TRBV25-1,TRBD1,NA,ASSVSLGQNYEQY
TRBV7-9,TRBD2,once,ASTQGSGGGYNEQF
TRBV5-4,NA,few,ASSLAQAVSYEQY
TRBV20-1,TRBD2,once,SARGAGDEQY
TRBV15,TRBD1,NA,ATRPGQGASNQPQH
TRBV14,NA,NA,ASSQARVTEAF
TRBV11-3,NA,NA,ASSSQAWGAGNEQF
TRBV7-9,NA,NA,ASSWGEGAYEQY
TRBV20-1,NA,NA,SAREQINTEAF
TRBV25-1,NA,NA,ASSDWDEGAGELF
TRBV10-3,NA,NA,AIRELGGNGYT
TRBV6-6,TRBD2,many,ASSPGLAGASSYNEQF
TRBV7-9,TRBD1,NA,ASSHLGQEPNQPQH
TRBV11-2,TRBD1,once,ASRPPGQGETQY
TRBV3-1,TRBD2,NA,ASSQVYLAGGLYQGTQY
TRBV20-1,NA,few,SARDFNTYEQY
TRBV7-2,NA,NA,ASSDGGFTDTQY
TRBV7-9,NA,NA,ASSLDRTASTEAF
TRBV4-3,TRBD1,NA,ASSPFQGVDTEAF
TRBV10-3,NA,few,AIRGVGDYGYT
TRBV4-2,TRBD2,few,ASTPSREGPYEQY
TRBV29-1,NA,many,SVPLEAGGYT
TRBV7-3,NA,NA,ASSLDLTDTGELF
TRBV19,NA,NA,ASSIKVGAAEAF
TRBV7-8,NA,NA,ASRSQGETQY
TRBV20-1,TRBD1,NA,SARDFRTGSYEQY
TRBV15,NA,NA,ATSGDDRQPYEQY
TRBV7-9,TRBD2,NA,ASSLGLAGKGEQY
TRBV7-2,TRBD1,few,ASSLGRDRVYEQY
TRBV29-1,NA,NA,SLANYGYT
TRBV19,NA,NA,ASSARTDGYGYT
TRBV10-3,NA,once,AISEVTGQNEQF
TRBV20-1,NA,few,SAPGDSGDNEQF
TRBV11-2,NA,NA,ASSRGALEQY
TRBV7-8,NA,NA,ASSQVHDSVSEQY
TRBV5-4,TRBD1,NA,ASSLGTGANTEAF
TRBV5-5,TRBD2,NA,ASTSGGLNEQF
TRBV15,NA,NA,ATSKPGHQETQY
TRBV2,NA,NA,ASCDASYEQY
TRBV25-1,NA,many,ASSLAVGELF
TRBV6-5,NA,NA,ASSYDGAVYNEQF
TRBV9,NA,NA,ASSVDNSYEQY
TRBV9,TRBD1,NA,ASSASGQGYGYT
TRBV5-5,NA,NA,ASSLGGRGASYGYT
TRBV10-3,NA,NA,AISETAVSGANVLT